This T cell receptor (beta chain) comes out of a study of T cell responses to AZD1222 COVID-19 vaccine. Looking at the study overall: The analysis combined second doses at about 4 or about 12 weeks. Findings and limits, study-wide: White British donors predominated, females outnumbered males, and clonal diversity was possibly underestimated. At 160-218 and 743-854, vaccine-associated CD4 TCRs were dominant, and they spanned spike.

Produced via immunoSEQ multiplex PCR; TCRdb's table is partial and in-frame only. The sample consists of over 110,000 clones, about 92% of them appearing once. With regard to this clone: Its antigen is not known.

The sequenced sample was peripheral blood, obtained on day 0 of AZD1222 vaccination. The TCR was taken from an adult in good health.

For the CDR3, the DNA is TGTGCCAGCAGTCCCCAGGGCGAAAACATTCAGTACTTC. It is translated as CASSPQGENIQYF. The chain is built from TRBV6-5 and TRBJ2-4, with D tentatively TRBD1 (5 bases). Looked up from germline, CDR1 is MNHEY and CDR2 is SVGAGI. CDR3 size: 13 residues. V lost 5 bases to trimming and J lost 5 bases, with 10 bases between them.